The present T cell receptor (beta chain) was sequenced within a study of T cell responses to AZD1222 COVID-19 vaccine. V shed 5 bases and J shed 4 bases, with 11 bases lying between them. This CDR3 spans 13 amino acids. The germline gives CDR1 SGHTA, CDR2 FQGNSA. Comments on this clone: Its antigen is as yet unknown.

Data came from immunoSEQ multiplex PCR; TCRdb stores just in-frame clones and leaves some out. The sample holds about 180,000 clones, about nine tenths seen once. Findings of the study overall: A rise in Spike-specific TCR breadth and depth followed two AZD1222 doses.

The receptor comes from an adult who received the AZD1222 COVID-19 vaccine. The chain couples TRBV7-2 to TRBJ2-5, with D possibly being TRBD1 (6 bases). The sample consisted of peripheral blood, taken 28 days after the second AZD1222 dose. The CDR3: CASSPGVAETQYF. The CDR3 nucleotides read TGTGCCAGCAGCCCAGGGGTGGCAGAGACCCAGTACTTC. Variable domain in full (rest from reference TRBV7-2 and TRBJ2-5): GAGVSQSPSNKVTEKGKDVELRCDPISGHTALYWYRQSLGQGLEFLIYFQGNSAPDKSGLPSDRFSAERTGGSVSTLTIQRTQQEDSAVYLCASSPGVAETQYFGPGTRLLVL.